This TCR beta chain appears in the sequencing data of a study of T-cell reconstitution after alpha-beta-depleted transplantation in children. Study outcomes and limitations: Reportedly, roughly two months post-transplant, alpha-beta T cells arose from several hundred expanded graft clones.

Germline loops: CDR1 SGDLS, CDR2 YYNGEE. V shed 3 bases and J shed 0 bases, with 10 bases lying between them. The CDR3 totals 15 residues. This clonotype has ten or more counts. Its cognate antigen is unknown. The TCRbeta library was prepared with unique molecular identifiers. TCRdb reprocessed the PCR reads with MiXCR, giving one entry per CDR3 protein. The profile shows 200,000 to 250,000 distinct CDR3 sequences, about 6.6% of them singletons. V is TRBV9 and J is TRBJ2-1; perhaps TRBD2 as D (6 bases). The sequenced sample was PBMCs, obtained before TCRalphabeta/CD19-depleted stem cell transplant. This clonotype was obtained from a boy aged 2-9 years with acute lymphoblastic leukemia, due to receive a stem cell transplant. For the CDR3, the DNA is TGTGCCAGCAGCGAGGAGCGGGCCTCCTACAATGAGCAGTTCTTC. It codes for CASSEERASYNEQFF.